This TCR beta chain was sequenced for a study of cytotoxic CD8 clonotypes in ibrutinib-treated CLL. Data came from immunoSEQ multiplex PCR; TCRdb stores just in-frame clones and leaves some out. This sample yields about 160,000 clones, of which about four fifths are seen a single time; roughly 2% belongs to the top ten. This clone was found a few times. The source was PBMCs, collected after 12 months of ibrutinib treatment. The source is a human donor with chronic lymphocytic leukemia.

The CDR3 sequence is CASSPTGRRRTEAFF. The CDR3 region has the DNA TGTGCCAGCTCACCTACGGGACGGAGGAGGACTGAAGCTTTCTTT. The V call is TRBV18, the J call TRBJ1-1; tentatively, D is TRBD1 (5 bases). CDR1 and CDR2 from the germline V gene are KGHSH and LQKENI. Trimming pared 3 bases from V and 5 bases from J, leaving 16 bases between. This CDR3 region has 15 residues.